The source of this T cell receptor (beta chain) is a study of T-cell memory formation after mild COVID-19. Study-wide points: Second-wave clones with a day 37 peak had unconfirmed SARS-CoV-2 specificity. Day 15 to 85 contracting clones showed balanced CD4/CD8; day 15 to 37 expanders favored CD4+. Some clones that responded were present in memory (sampled pre-infection), which suggests cross-reactive memory joined.

This clonotype was seen just once. The target antigen is unknown. From 5'RACE with constant-segment primers came TCR alpha and TCR beta cDNA libraries that carried sample barcodes and UMIs. TCRdb used MiXCR to reprocess the 5' RACE reads, holding one entry per CDR3 protein. The data show 350,000 to 450,000 distinct CDR3 sequences, approximately 14% seen once. This CDR3 spans 14 amino acids. Germline loops: CDR1 SGHRS, CDR2 YFSETQ. Trimming shortened V by 3 bases and J by 5 bases, and 12 bases separated the two germline ends. The clonotype originates from a man younger than 35 who had mild COVID-19 (a few samples of this study predate the infection). Cell type and time point are not known. The chain couples TRBV5-1 to TRBJ2-1; either TRBD1 or TRBD2 may fit D (5 bases each). Sample: PBMCs or a T cell subset sorted from them (not recorded which). This chain's CDR3 is CASSSWGKDNEQFF. The CDR3 bases are TGCGCCAGCAGCTCCTGGGGGAAGGACAATGAGCAGTTCTTC.